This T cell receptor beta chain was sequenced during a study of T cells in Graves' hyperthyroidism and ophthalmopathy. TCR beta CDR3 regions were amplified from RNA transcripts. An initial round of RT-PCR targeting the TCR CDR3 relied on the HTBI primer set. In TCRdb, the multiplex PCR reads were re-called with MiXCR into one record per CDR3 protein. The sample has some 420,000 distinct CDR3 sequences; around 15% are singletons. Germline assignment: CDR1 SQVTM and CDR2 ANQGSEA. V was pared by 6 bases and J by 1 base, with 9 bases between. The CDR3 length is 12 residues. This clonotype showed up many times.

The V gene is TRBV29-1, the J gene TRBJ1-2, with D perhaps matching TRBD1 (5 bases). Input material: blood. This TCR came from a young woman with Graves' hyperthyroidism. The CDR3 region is CSVEGLNYGYTF. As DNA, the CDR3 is TGCAGCGTCGAGGGACTTAACTATGGCTACACCTTC.